Below are 25 T cell receptor beta chains sequenced from a single sample in a study of blood T cell repertoires in COVID-19. Assay: immunoSEQ multiplex PCR; the TCRdb copy retains only in-frame clones and omits some. The table records roughly 150,000 clones, around 91% of them present only once. Sequenced sample: peripheral blood. All receptors come from a man aged 18 to 30 with COVID-19, enrolled during active disease.

The J gene is TRBJ1-4, the V gene TRBV5-4; D ambiguous. This CDR3 region has 17 residues. Germline V gene data show CDR1 as SGHNT and CDR2 as YYREEE (reference sequence). The V end was cut by 0 bases, the J end by 0 bases, with 12 bases between. The CDR3 sequence is CASSLDNDIATNEKLFF. CDR3 DNA: TGTGCCAGCAGCTTGGACAACGACATCGCAACTAATGAAAAACTGTTTTTT. The variable domain in full, completed from reference TRBV5-4 and TRBJ1-4, reads ETGVTQSPTHLIKTRGQQVTLRCSSQSGHNTVSWYQQALGQGPQFIFQYYREEENGRGNFPPRFSGLQFPNYSSELNVNALELDDSALYLCASSLDNDIATNEKLFFGSGTQLSVL.

The chain combines TRBV28 with TRBJ2-2, with a tentative D call TRBD2 (6 bases). There are 14 residues in the CDR3. Trimming shortened V by 6 bases and J by 4 bases, and 12 bases separated the two germline ends. The germline gives CDR1 MDHEN, CDR2 SYDVKM. CDR3 nucleotides: TGTGCCAGCAGAGGCGGGGTAGGCACCGGGGAGCTGTTTTTT. This sequence encodes CASRGGVGTGELFF. Drawing the rest from reference TRBV28 and TRBJ2-2, the complete variable domain is DVKVTQSSRYLVKRTGEKVFLECVQDMDHENMFWYRQDPGLGLRLIYFSYDVKMKEKGDIPEGYSVSREKKERFSLILESASTNQTSMYLCASRGGVGTGELFFGEGSRLTVL.

V gene TRBV7-2 combines with J gene TRBJ2-5, with 8 bases that match TRBD1. Looked up from germline, CDR1 is SGHTA and CDR2 is FQGNSA. This CDR3 contains 15 residues. Trimming removed 5 bases from V and 5 bases from J; junction bases left unmatched: 10. The CDR3: CASSQSRGRLETQYF. CDR3 DNA: TGTGCCAGCAGCCAGAGCAGGGGGCGATTGGAGACCCAGTACTTC.

This rearrangement joins TRBV5-6 to TRBJ1-5; no clear D gene. Germline lookup yields CDR1 SGHDT and CDR2 YYEEEE. V shed 1 base and J shed 3 bases, with 8 bases lying between them. The CDR3 is 14 amino acids. The CDR3 nucleotides read TGTGCCAGCAGCTTGAGCATCGCCAATCAGCCCCAGCATTTT. Protein sequence: CASSLSIANQPQHF.

The chain recombines TRBV11-3 with TRBJ2-1; 7 bases fit TRBD2. The CDR3 loop spans 13 amino acids. The junction had 4 bases not matched to a gene; V was cut back by 5 bases and J by 6 bases. Germline V CDR1 and CDR2: SGHNT, YENEEA. The CDR3, as DNA: TGTGCCAGCAGCACAGGACTAGGCAATGAGCAGTTCTTC. It yields the protein CASSTGLGNEQFF.

This clone has a handful of counts. The rearrangement joins TRBV15 to TRBJ2-2, with a weak D call TRBD2 (6 bases). This CDR3 spans 15 amino acids. With 5 bases removed from V and 4 bases from J, the gap between germline ends came to 14 bases. Germline values: CDR1 LNHNV, CDR2 YYDKDF (reference sequence). CDR3: CATSGGIRGTGELFF. CDR3 coding DNA: TGTGCCACCAGCGGGGGGATACGAGGCACCGGGGAGCTGTTTTTT.

The chain is built from TRBV10-3 and TRBJ1-2, with TRBD1 matching over 9 bases. The junction had 9 bases not matched to a gene; V was cut back by 10 bases and J by 6 bases. This CDR3 spans 13 amino acids. Germline CDR1 is ENHRY and CDR2 is SYGVKD. The CDR3 loop reads CATGRDRAHGYTF. The CDR3 DNA sequence: TGTGCCACCGGGAGGGACAGGGCACATGGCTACACCTTC.

This clone showed up just a few times. The chain recombines TRBV2 with TRBJ1-2; 9 bases align to TRBD1. The junction had 10 bases not matched to a gene; V was cut back by 6 bases and J by 8 bases. The CDR3 spans 14 residues. Germline CDR1 and CDR2: SNHLY and FYNNEI. This CDR3 is CASSRLGQGRGYTF. The DNA of the CDR3 is TGTGCCAGCAGCCGACTTGGACAGGGGAGAGGCTACACCTTC.

This clone came up once. This rearrangement joins TRBV6-5 to TRBJ1-5; the D is unclear. The CDR3 is 14 amino acids. The germline gives CDR1 MNHEY, CDR2 SVGAGI. The germline V and J ends were trimmed by 7 bases and 2 bases, with 12 bases remaining between them. The CDR3 protein is CASTSDHGNQPQHF. Here the CDR3 DNA reads TGTGCCAGCACCTCAGATCATGGCAATCAGCCCCAGCATTTT.

V is TRBV7-2 and J is TRBJ1-6; D unresolved. The CDR3 contains 13 residues. Between the trimmed V and J ends, which lost 0 bases and 8 bases, there was a span of 5 bases. Germline V CDR1 and CDR2: SGHTA, FQGNSA. The CDR3 protein is CASSLAIYSPLHF. CDR3 nucleotides: TGTGCCAGCAGCTTAGCCATTTATTCACCCCTCCACTTT.

The chain combines TRBV29-1 with TRBJ2-1; TRBD2 aligns across 13 bases. The CDR3 length is 16 residues. The germline CDR1 and CDR2 sequences are SQVTM and ANQGSEA. Trimming cost V 7 bases and J 4 bases; bases outside gene matches: 10. The chain's CDR3 is CSGTGLAGKGYNEQFF. The DNA of the CDR3 is TGCAGCGGAACGGGACTAGCGGGAAAGGGGTACAATGAGCAGTTCTTC.

This sequence joins TRBV18 and TRBJ1-6; D possibly corresponds to TRBD1 (6 bases). CDR3 length: 14 residues. With 4 bases removed from V and 7 bases from J, the gap between germline ends came to 11 bases. Looked up from germline, CDR1 is KGHSH and CDR2 is LQKENI. The CDR3 reads CASSQGVDNSPLHF. The CDR3 DNA sequence: TGTGCCAGCTCACAGGGGGTCGACAATTCACCCCTCCACTTT.

V and J are TRBV5-4 and TRBJ2-5, with TRBD1 identical over 7 bases. The CDR3 is 15 amino acids. The ends lost 4 bases at V and 4 bases at J; junction bases unmatched: 10. CDR1 and CDR2 from the germline V gene are SGHNT and YYREEE (reference sequence). The CDR3 loop reads CASSPSQGQGETQYF. Written as DNA, the CDR3 is TGTGCCAGCAGCCCTTCACAGGGGCAGGGAGAGACCCAGTACTTC.

V usage is TRBV28 and J usage is TRBJ2-2; 9 bases fit TRBD2. The CDR3 spans 17 residues. The V gene end was trimmed by 3 bases and the J gene end by 1 base; junction bases not matched to a gene: 6. The germline V gene has CDR1 MDHEN and CDR2 SYDVKM. CDR3 region: CASSFVVAGVNTGELFF. CDR3 nucleotide sequence: TGTGCCAGCAGTTTCGTAGTAGCGGGAGTGAACACCGGGGAGCTGTTTTTT.

The chain employs TRBV30 and TRBJ2-2, with 9 bases identical to TRBD1. Germline V lookup: CDR1 GTSNPN, CDR2 SVGIG (reference sequence). This CDR3 is 15 amino acids long. The V segment lost 3 bases and the J segment 4 bases; nucleotides outside the gene matches: 6. CDR3 amino acids: CAWRAPDRGTGELFF. The DNA of the CDR3 is TGTGCCTGGAGGGCCCCGGACAGGGGCACCGGGGAGCTGTTTTTT.

The chain carries TRBV19 and TRBJ2-6; tentative D call: TRBD2 (5 bases). Trimming left V 3 bases short and J 0 bases short, with 6 bases between. Germline-derived CDR1 and CDR2 are LNHDA and SQIVND (reference sequence). The CDR3 totals 15 residues. The DNA for the CDR3 is TGTGCCAGTAGTATCCGGGGCTCTGGGGCCAACGTCCTGACTTTC. Translated, it gives CASSIRGSGANVLTF.

This clone was recorded only once. V usage is TRBV27 and J usage is TRBJ2-2, with a possible D match to TRBD2 (6 bases). Between the trimmed V and J ends, which lost 8 bases and 5 bases, there was a span of 18 bases. The CDR3 is made up of 15 amino acids. Germline lookup yields CDR1 MNHEY and CDR2 SMNVEV (reference sequence). The DNA for the CDR3 is TGTGCCAGCGGGAATAGACTAGGCGGAACCGGGGAGCTGTTTTTT. It is translated as CASGNRLGGTGELFF.

The chain is built from TRBV4-1 and TRBJ2-7, with 13 bases matching TRBD2. The CDR3 has 15 residues. CDR1 and CDR2 from the germline V gene are MGHRA and YSYEKL. Trimming removed 4 bases from V and 2 bases from J; junction bases left unmatched: 2. CDR3 amino acids: CASSRTSGSPYEQYF. The CDR3 region has the DNA TGCGCCAGCAGCCGGACTAGCGGGAGTCCCTACGAGCAGTACTTC.

The J gene is TRBJ2-5, the V gene TRBV11-3; the match to TRBD1 covers 12 bases. Germline trimming cut 4 bases from V and 5 bases from J; bases unmatched to any gene: 8. Germline CDR1 is SGHNT and CDR2 is YENEEA. The CDR3 is made up of 16 amino acids. The CDR3 loop reads CASSSRGTGGVETQYF. The DNA for the CDR3 is TGTGCCAGCAGCTCCAGAGGGACAGGGGGCGTCGAGACCCAGTACTTC.

The chain links TRBV30 to TRBJ1-5; 11 bases fit TRBD1. Germline loops: CDR1 GTSNPN, CDR2 SVGIG (reference sequence). This CDR3 contains 15 residues. The V gene end was trimmed by 0 bases and the J gene end by 6 bases; junction bases not matched to a gene: 4. CDR3 residues: CAWSVSDRGPQPQHF. For the CDR3, the DNA is TGTGCCTGGAGTGTATCGGACAGGGGGCCTCAGCCCCAGCATTTT.

This clone was observed once. The J gene is TRBJ2-5, the V gene TRBV11-2; TRBD1 matches at 7 bases. Looked up from germline, CDR1 is SGHAT and CDR2 is FQNNGV. The CDR3 totals 17 residues. The V and J ends lost 1 base and 4 bases, in that order; junction bases with no gene match: 12. The CDR3 loop is CASSLGTGVVAGETQYF. The DNA of the CDR3 is TGTGCCAGCAGCTTAGGTACAGGGGTGGTTGCGGGAGAGACCCAGTACTTC.

The chain couples TRBV2 to TRBJ2-6; a weak D match, TRBD2 (5 bases). Per germline, CDR1 SNHLY and CDR2 FYNNEI. CDR3 length: 15 residues. V was cut by 7 bases and J by 2 bases, with 12 bases left in between. CDR3 loop: CASTLALAGANVLTF. The CDR3, as DNA: TGTGCCAGCACCCTAGCATTAGCTGGGGCCAACGTCCTGACTTTC.

V gene TRBV6-5 combines with J gene TRBJ2-5, with 8 positions matching TRBD2. J was trimmed by 9 bases and V by 4 bases; bases with no gene match: 10. Germline V lookup: CDR1 MNHEY, CDR2 SVGAGI. CDR3 length: 14 amino acids. CDR3 protein: CASSLVAGSRAQYF. CDR3 nucleotides: TGTGCCAGCAGTTTAGTAGCGGGAAGTAGGGCCCAGTACTTC.

This chain links TRBV6-5 with TRBJ1-1; a weak D match, TRBD1 (6 bases). Per the germline V gene, CDR1 is MNHEY and CDR2 is SVGAGI. The V gene lost 8 bases and the J gene lost 0 bases, with 10 bases spanning the gap. The CDR3 sequence is 13 residues long. This CDR3 reads CASPGHLNTEAFF. CDR3 nucleotide sequence: TGTGCCAGCCCGGGACATTTGAACACTGAAGCTTTCTTT.

This clone was detected a few times. The chain is built from TRBV30 and TRBJ1-3; D gene ambiguous. There are 15 residues in the CDR3. Deletions cut 0 bases from V and 0 bases from J, with 9 bases between. The germline V gene has CDR1 GTSNPN and CDR2 SVGIG (reference sequence). Here the CDR3 reads CAWSVLGTSGNTIYF. CDR3 sequence (DNA): TGTGCCTGGAGTGTACTAGGTACCTCTGGAAACACCATATATTTT.